One and the same sample provided the 18 T cell receptor beta chains below, sequenced in a study of T cell repertoires in cytomegalovirus infection. These receptors lack a known antigen. TCRdb recomputed calls from the reads with MiXCR, one row per CDR3 protein. The data show around 300,000 distinct CDR3 sequences, 22% seen once. The sequences come from cultured PBMCs, collected from culture after CMV antigen stimulation. These receptors all come from a human donor in good health (CMV status not recorded). Some clones in this sample may be carry-over from other donors' samples.

The gene calls are TRBV12-3 or TRBV12-4 and TRBJ1-1; 8 bases line up with TRBD1. The V and J ends lost 1 base and 4 bases, in that order; junction bases with no gene match: 8. The CDR3 has 16 amino acids. CDR3 bases: TGTGCCAGCAGTTTAGAGTCAGGGGGCTTGCGCACTGAAGCTTTCTTT. Amino acid sequence: CASSLESGGLRTEAFF.

The chain joins TRBV28 to TRBJ2-7; D gene ambiguous. The V gene's germline CDR1 is MDHEN and CDR2 SYDVKM. The CDR3 is made up of 12 amino acids. V gave up 4 bases and J gave up 2 bases, with 6 bases separating them. CDR3 sequence: CASSSAPYEQYF. CDR3 bases: TGTGCCAGCAGTTCGGCGCCCTACGAGCAGTACTTC.

In this sample, this clonotype turned up many times. V and J are TRBV7-9 and TRBJ2-3; perhaps TRBD2 as D (5 bases). The CDR3 runs to 16 residues. Germline values: CDR1 SEHNR, CDR2 FQNEAQ (reference sequence). The V and J ends lost 3 bases and 4 bases respectively, with 17 bases between them. CDR3 coding DNA: TGTGCCAGCAGCTTGGGAGCCCAAATGGTTGCAGATACGCAGTATTTT. It codes for CASSLGAQMVADTQYF.

This clonotype was seen a few times. This chain uses TRBV4-1 with TRBJ2-1, with TRBD2 as a possible D gene (6 bases). Germline V gives CDR1 MGHRA, CDR2 YSYEKL. The CDR3 consists of 13 residues. Deletions cut 1 base from V and 8 bases from J, with 9 bases between. The CDR3 loop is CASSQGRGYEQFF. CDR3 coding DNA: TGCGCCAGCAGCCAAGGGCGGGGCTATGAGCAGTTCTTC.

The chain uses TRBV19 and TRBJ2-3, with 13 bases that match TRBD2. In germline, CDR1 is LNHDA, CDR2 SQIVND (reference sequence). Trimming removed 7 bases from V and 0 bases from J; junction bases left unmatched: 4. The length of the CDR3 is 16 residues. CDR3 sequence reads: CASIGTSGASTDTQYF. Here the CDR3 DNA reads TGTGCCAGTATAGGGACTAGCGGGGCTAGCACAGATACGCAGTATTTT.

Ten or more counts support this clonotype. V is TRBV7-2 and J is TRBJ2-1; 9 nucleotides line up with TRBD1. Germline CDR1 SGHTA, CDR2 FQGNSA. J lost 0 bases, V lost 2 bases, and 14 bases had no gene match. There are 20 residues in the CDR3. This chain's CDR3 is CASSLLKGQGYGRSYNEQFF. CDR3 DNA sequence: TGTGCCAGCAGCTTACTCAAGGGACAGGGCTATGGGCGCTCCTACAATGAGCAGTTCTTC.

The chain recombines TRBV28 with TRBJ1-1; no definite D call. Trimming removed 3 bases at V and 0 bases at J, with 5 bases between. Germline CDR1 is MDHEN and CDR2 is SYDVKM. CDR3 length: 13 amino acids. The CDR3 loop is CASSFVVNTEAFF. The CDR3 DNA reads TGTGCCAGCAGTTTTGTGGTGAACACTGAAGCTTTCTTT.

This clonotype has more than one count but fewer than ten. The genes are TRBV7-2 and TRBJ2-7; D possibly uses TRBD1 or TRBD2 (6 bases each). The germline V gene has CDR1 SGHTA and CDR2 FQGNSA. This CDR3 has 12 residues. The CDR3 loop is CAPQKGGYEQYF. In DNA, the CDR3 is TGTGCTCCCCAAAAGGGGGGTTACGAGCAGTACTTC.

V is TRBV6-5 and J is TRBJ2-7, with TRBD1 matching 9 bases. Germline V gives CDR1 MNHEY, CDR2 SVGAGI. This CDR3 region has 17 residues. J lost 6 bases, V lost 1 base, and 13 bases had no gene match. The CDR3 region has the DNA TGTGCCAGCAGTTACTACCCTCCCGGGACAGGGTGGAGCGAGCAGTACTTC. Its translation is CASSYYPPGTGWSEQYF.

This chain connects TRBV6-5 to TRBJ1-1; D is undetermined. CDR1 MNHEY and CDR2 SVGAGI come from the germline V gene. The length of the CDR3 is 14 residues. The V end lost 6 bases, the J end lost 6 bases, and 17 bases lay between the germline ends. CDR3 protein: CASSWAERSAEAFF. In DNA, the CDR3 is TGTGCCAGCAGCTGGGCAGAACGGTCCGCTGAAGCTTTCTTT.

J is TRBJ2-1 and V is TRBV27, with TRBD1 identical over 9 bases. Germline V gives CDR1 MNHEY, CDR2 SMNVEV (reference sequence). V lost 7 bases and J lost 5; bases outside the gene matches: 9. The CDR3 totals 15 residues. The CDR3 DNA reads as TGTGCCAGCACAACAACGGGACAGGGAGACAATGAGCAGTTCTTC. Protein sequence: CASTTTGQGDNEQFF.

This clonotype was observed many times. The J gene is TRBJ2-1, the V gene TRBV27; 10 nucleotides line up with TRBD2. The CDR3 totals 17 residues. Germline V lookup: CDR1 MNHEY, CDR2 SMNVEV (reference sequence). V lost 5 bases to trimming and J lost 3 bases; unmatched junction nucleotides: 10. As DNA, the CDR3 is TGTGCCAGCAGTATCCCGGGAGCGGGAGGGCTCTACAATGAGCAGTTCTTC. Its translation is CASSIPGAGGLYNEQFF.

This clonotype has at least ten counts. The chain has TRBV7-2 and TRBJ2-7; no firm D call. Trimming pared 1 base from V and 0 bases from J, leaving 10 bases between. There are 15 residues in the CDR3. CDR1 is SGHTA and CDR2 is FQGNSA in the germline V gene. CDR3 bases: TGTGCCAGCAGCTTAGAGTTAGTACACTCCTACGAGCAGTACTTC. Amino acids: CASSLELVHSYEQYF.

The V call is TRBV7-9, the J call TRBJ2-2; possible D gene TRBD2, 5 bases. The germline CDR1 and CDR2 sequences are SEHNR and FQNEAQ (reference sequence). Trimming removed 5 bases at V and 0 bases at J, with 10 bases between. The CDR3 runs to 15 residues. CDR3 region: CASSLGNTNTGELFF. As DNA, the CDR3 is TGTGCCAGCAGCCTCGGGAATACGAACACCGGGGAGCTGTTTTTT.

The V gene is TRBV19, the J gene TRBJ2-3; D is perhaps TRBD1 or TRBD2 (5 bases each). CDR1 and CDR2 from the germline V gene are LNHDA and SQIVND (reference sequence). CDR3 length: 15 amino acids. V lost 4 bases and J 6 bases, leaving 17 bases between the germline ends. Here the CDR3 reads CASSRDARTGDTQYF. In DNA form, the CDR3 reads TGTGCCAGTAGTAGGGACGCGAGGACCGGGGATACGCAGTATTTT.

The rearrangement joins TRBV4-1 to TRBJ1-2; D ambiguous. The CDR3 sequence is 14 residues long. V was clipped by 3 bases and J by 2 bases, with 10 bases between them. Germline values: CDR1 MGHRA, CDR2 YSYEKL. The CDR3 is CASSHPIRNYGYTF. As DNA, the CDR3 is TGCGCCAGCAGCCACCCAATCAGAAACTATGGCTACACCTTC.

The chain joins TRBV2 to TRBJ2-1; TRBD2 agrees at 7 bases. Per germline, CDR1 SNHLY and CDR2 FYNNEI. After removal of 6 bases from V and 8 bases from J, the junction contained 7 bases not matched to a gene. CDR3 length: 13 amino acids. The CDR3: CASRKRLAHEQFF. The CDR3 bases are TGTGCCAGCAGAAAAAGACTAGCCCATGAGCAGTTCTTC.

This clonotype came up a few times. J is TRBJ1-1 and V is TRBV14, with D tentatively TRBD1 (5 bases). Trimming left V 6 bases short and J 6 bases short, with 14 bases between. The CDR3 length is 13 residues. From germline, CDR1 is SGHDN and CDR2 FVKESK. In DNA, the CDR3 is TGTGCCAGCAGATCGGGGACCGTCGCTGAAGCTTTCTTT. Translated, it gives CASRSGTVAEAFF.